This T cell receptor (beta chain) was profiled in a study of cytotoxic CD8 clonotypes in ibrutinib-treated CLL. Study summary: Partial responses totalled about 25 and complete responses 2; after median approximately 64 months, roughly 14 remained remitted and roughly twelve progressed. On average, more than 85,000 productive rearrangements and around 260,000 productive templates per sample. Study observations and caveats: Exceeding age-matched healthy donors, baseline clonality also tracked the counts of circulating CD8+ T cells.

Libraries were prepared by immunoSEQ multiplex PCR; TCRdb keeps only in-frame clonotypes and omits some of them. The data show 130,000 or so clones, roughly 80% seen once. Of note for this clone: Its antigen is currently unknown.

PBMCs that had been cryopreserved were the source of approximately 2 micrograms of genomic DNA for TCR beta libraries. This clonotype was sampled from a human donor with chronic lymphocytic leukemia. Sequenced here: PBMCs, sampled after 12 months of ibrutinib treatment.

CDR3 region: CASSEVTEAFF. In DNA, the CDR3 is TGTGCCAGCAGTGAGGTTACTGAAGCTTTCTTT. The chain couples TRBV28 to TRBJ1-1; unclear D gene. Deletions cut 5 bases from V and 5 bases from J, with 6 bases between. The germline CDR1 and CDR2 sequences are MDHEN and SYDVKM. The CDR3 is 11 amino acids.